These 22 T cell receptor beta chains share one sample of origin, sequenced in a study of blood T cell repertoires in COVID-19. The data were produced by immunoSEQ multiplex PCR, yet TCRdb's version contains in-frame clones alone and is incomplete. The sample contains fewer than 90,000 clones, roughly 88% of which appear only once. Sequencing used peripheral blood. The receptors here all came from a man aged 60 to 75 with acute or convalescent COVID-19.

This clone was found once. This chain uses TRBV3-1 (or the pseudogene TRBV3-2) with TRBJ1-1; 7 nucleotides line up with TRBD1. After removal of 1 base from V and 3 bases from J, the junction contained 8 bases not matched to a gene. This CDR3 is 16 amino acids long. The germline V gene has CDR1 LGHDT and CDR2 YNNKEL (reference sequence). The CDR3, as DNA: TGTGCCAGCAGCCAAGTAACAGGGGTTAGGGACACTGAAGCTTTCTTT. Its protein is CASSQVTGVRDTEAFF.

This clone has just one count. The rearrangement joins TRBV5-1 to TRBJ2-3, with TRBD2 matching over 8 bases. V trimming: 4 bases; J trimming: 0 bases; junction bases outside the gene matches: 4. Per the germline V gene, CDR1 is SGHRS and CDR2 is YFSETQ. This CDR3 region has 15 residues. The CDR3 DNA sequence: TGCGCCAGCAGCCTCGGGGGGGGGAGCACAGATACGCAGTATTTT. Translated: CASSLGGGSTDTQYF.

V and J are TRBV27 and TRBJ1-4; possibly TRBD1 for D (6 bases). The germline V and J ends were trimmed by 2 bases and 6 bases, with 16 bases remaining between them. The CDR3 has 16 residues. Germline CDR1 MNHEY, CDR2 SMNVEV (reference sequence). CDR3 region: CASSLKSDRLYEKLFF. CDR3 DNA sequence: TGTGCCAGCAGTTTAAAATCGGACAGACTATATGAAAAACTGTTTTTT.

This sequence joins TRBV30 and TRBJ1-3; D remains unclear. CDR1 and CDR2 from the germline V gene are GTSNPN and SVGIG (reference sequence). V was shortened by 4 bases and J by 0 bases, with 10 bases between the two germline ends. The CDR3 runs to 14 residues. Here the CDR3 DNA reads TGTGCCTGGACCACAGACGGCTCTGGAAACACCATATATTTT. Protein sequence: CAWTTDGSGNTIYF.

The chain uses TRBV5-6 and TRBJ2-1; D might be TRBD2 (6 bases). The CDR3 sequence is 19 residues long. Between the trimmed V and J ends, which lost 3 bases and 5 bases, there was a span of 27 bases. Germline CDR1 SGHDT, CDR2 YYEEEE. This CDR3 reads CASSSALFVLRRGHNEQFF. CDR3 nucleotide sequence: TGTGCCAGCAGCTCTGCCCTGTTCGTCCTCCGGAGGGGACACAATGAGCAGTTCTTC.

Concerning this clone: Germline and junction disagree at one end, which may indicate a read error. The chain joins TRBV5-1 to TRBJ2-2; TRBD1 agrees at 8 bases. The germline V gene has CDR1 SGHRS and CDR2 YFSETQ. This CDR3 has 15 residues. Here the CDR3 reads CASSLQGAKTGELFF. In DNA form, the CDR3 reads TGCGCCAGCAGCTTGCAGGGGGCGAAAACCGGGGAGCTGTTTTTT.

The V call is TRBV2, the J call TRBJ2-5, with a possible D match to TRBD1 (5 bases). Trimming shortened V by 8 bases and J by 6 bases, and 22 bases separated the two germline ends. This CDR3 has 15 residues. Germline V gene lookup returns CDR1 SNHLY and CDR2 FYNNEI. The CDR3 DNA reads TGTGCCAGCGTCAACCAGCCGACAGAGTCGCAGACCCAGTACTTC. Its protein product is CASVNQPTESQTQYF.

The chain recombines TRBV19 with TRBJ2-5; D is perhaps TRBD1 (5 bases). The CDR3 spans 12 residues. The V gene lost 5 bases and the J gene lost 5 bases, with 9 bases spanning the gap. The germline gives CDR1 LNHDA, CDR2 SQIVND (reference sequence). The CDR3 nucleotides are TGTGCCAGTAGTCAAGGGGATGAGACCCAGTACTTC. As protein: CASSQGDETQYF.

The chain joins TRBV6-1 to TRBJ2-6, with TRBD2 identical over 13 bases. Germline CDR1 reads MNHNS; CDR2 reads SASEGT. With 2 bases clipped from V and 1 base from J, the junction kept 5 bases outside the gene matches. CDR3 length: 19 residues. The CDR3 DNA reads as TGTGCCAGCAGTGAACGCGGGACTAGCGGGAATTCTGGGGCCAACGTCCTGACTTTC. Translated: CASSERGTSGNSGANVLTF.

CDR3 nucleotide sequence: TGTGCCAGCAGCTTGGAGTACGGAGACTCTGGGGCCAACGTCCTGACTTTC. It yields the protein CASSLEYGDSGANVLTF. This chain links TRBV5-6 with TRBJ2-6; no clear D. CDR1 and CDR2 from the germline V gene are SGHDT and YYEEEE. This CDR3 contains 17 residues. The V gene lost 0 bases and the J gene lost 0 bases, with 10 bases spanning the gap.

This chain uses TRBV5-1 with TRBJ2-3; 8 bases fit TRBD1. This CDR3 comprises 17 residues. V lost 6 bases and J lost 3; bases outside the gene matches: 15. Per the germline V gene, CDR1 is SGHRS and CDR2 is YFSETQ. CDR3 nucleotides: TGCGCCAGCACCAAGGATGGGCGGACAGGGAGGACAGATACGCAGTATTTT. It is translated as CASTKDGRTGRTDTQYF.

V gene TRBV27 combines with J gene TRBJ1-1, with 7 bases aligning to TRBD1. Trimming took 6 bases from V and 5 from J; bases not matched to a gene: 9. Germline V gives CDR1 MNHEY, CDR2 SMNVEV (reference sequence). This CDR3 spans 14 amino acids. This CDR3 is CASSTPTGRTEAFF. The CDR3 DNA reads as TGTGCCAGCAGCACCCCGACAGGGCGAACTGAAGCTTTCTTT.

This clone was seen a few times. This chain uses TRBV5-1 with TRBJ1-4; 10 bases match TRBD1. The V segment lost 4 bases and the J segment 3 bases; nucleotides outside the gene matches: 6. Germline V CDR1 and CDR2: SGHRS, YFSETQ. The CDR3 spans 16 residues. As DNA, the CDR3 is TGCGCCAGCAGCCCCGGGACAGGGGTATCTAATGAAAAACTGTTTTTT. It translates to CASSPGTGVSNEKLFF.

This chain uses TRBV10-3 with TRBJ1-6, with 9 bases matching TRBD1. CDR1 is ENHRY, CDR2 SYGVKD, per germline. J was trimmed by 7 bases and V by 4 bases; bases with no gene match: 2. This CDR3 region has 14 residues. Written as DNA, the CDR3 is TGTGCCATCAGTGTTGGGACAGGGAATTCACCCCTCCACTTT. Amino acid sequence: CAISVGTGNSPLHF.

The rearrangement uses TRBV19 and TRBJ2-7; TRBD2 matches at 13 bases. The CDR3 is made up of 17 amino acids. The V gene's germline CDR1 is LNHDA and CDR2 SQIVND (reference sequence). J was trimmed by 5 bases and V by 3 bases; bases with no gene match: 10. Written as DNA, the CDR3 is TGTGCCAGTAGTATTAGAGGGACTAGCGGGATAGTCCACGAGCAGTACTTC. Translated, it gives CASSIRGTSGIVHEQYF.

The chain is built from TRBV28 and TRBJ1-2, with 7 bases matching TRBD1. This CDR3 region has 16 residues. Per germline, CDR1 MDHEN and CDR2 SYDVKM. Unmatched junction bases numbered 14, after V lost 6 bases and J lost 4 bases. This CDR3 is CASSTNPGTDIYGYTF. The CDR3 nucleotides read TGTGCCAGCAGCACCAATCCCGGGACAGACATCTATGGCTACACCTTC.

This chain uses TRBV6-1 with TRBJ1-1; 8 bases agree with TRBD1. Germline-derived CDR1 and CDR2 are MNHNS and SASEGT. This CDR3 contains 14 residues. The V gene end was trimmed by 2 bases and the J gene end by 4 bases; junction bases not matched to a gene: 3. The CDR3 DNA reads TGTGCCAGCAGTGAATCCAGGGGGCTCACTGAAGCTTTCTTT. It codes for CASSESRGLTEAFF.

This clone was seen just once. V and J are TRBV5-4 and TRBJ1-1; 8 bases agree with TRBD1. J gave up 1 base and V 3 bases, and 5 bases lay outside the gene matches. CDR3 size: 15 residues. Germline values: CDR1 SGHNT, CDR2 YYREEE (reference sequence). CDR3 residues: CASSSQTGANTEAFF. The CDR3 nucleotides read TGTGCCAGCAGCTCCCAGACAGGGGCGAACACTGAAGCTTTCTTT.

This clone occurred a few times. The chain employs TRBV18 and TRBJ2-7; 9 bases map to TRBD2. With 3 bases clipped from V and 6 bases from J, the junction kept 6 bases outside the gene matches. There are 14 residues in the CDR3. Germline CDR1 and CDR2: KGHSH and LQKENI. The CDR3 region is CASSPLAGSVEQYF. DNA for the CDR3: TGTGCCAGCTCACCGCTAGCGGGAAGCGTCGAGCAGTACTTC.

The gene calls are TRBV10-3 and TRBJ2-3; 7 bases map to TRBD2. J lost 5 bases, V lost 8 bases, and 4 bases had no gene match. Germline V gene lookup returns CDR1 ENHRY and CDR2 SYGVKD. The CDR3 contains 12 residues. The CDR3 sequence is CAISGGVDTQYF. The CDR3 DNA sequence: TGTGCCATCTCTGGGGGGGTAGATACGCAGTATTTT.

The rearrangement uses TRBV6-5 and TRBJ1-2; no definite D call. Trimming shortened V by 6 bases and J by 0 bases, and 11 bases separated the two germline ends. Germline V gene lookup returns CDR1 MNHEY and CDR2 SVGAGI. CDR3 length: 14 residues. DNA of the CDR3: TGTGCCAGCAGCCGAGACGCGGCTAACTATGGCTACACCTTC. Translation: CASSRDAANYGYTF.

This chain links TRBV3-1 (or the pseudogene TRBV3-2) with TRBJ2-5; 7 bases match TRBD1. Germline V gene lookup returns CDR1 LGHDT and CDR2 YNNKEL (reference sequence). This CDR3 is 16 amino acids long. After removal of 5 bases from V and 3 bases from J, the junction contained 12 bases not matched to a gene. The chain's CDR3 is CASSTARDRPKETQYF. CDR3 DNA sequence: TGTGCCAGCAGCACCGCCCGGGACAGACCTAAAGAGACCCAGTACTTC.